This TCR beta chain was observed in a study of T cell responses to AZD1222 COVID-19 vaccine. On this clone: As yet, its antigen is unknown.

Doses given second, at about 4 or about 12 weeks, were pooled. Trimming pared 3 bases from V and 6 bases from J, leaving 14 bases between. Germline V CDR1 and CDR2: LNHDA, SQIVND (reference sequence). This CDR3 comprises 14 residues. Profiled with immunoSEQ multiplex PCR; TCRdb holds only in-frame clones, not every one. The data show 100,000 to 150,000 clones, 70% to 85% seen once. Overall study findings and caveats: It was only a handful of AZD1222 recipients who were seropositive at baseline. Donor demographics were predominantly white British with a female majority; clonal diversity may be underestimated. Repertoire samples came only from after the peak T cell response.

The receptor was derived from an adult who received the AZD1222 COVID-19 vaccine. The sample here was peripheral blood, taken 28 days after the second AZD1222 dose. The chain couples TRBV19 to TRBJ1-2; unclear D gene. CDR3 region: CASSMRERNNGYTF. Written as DNA, the CDR3 is TGTGCCAGTAGTATGAGGGAAAGGAATAATGGCTACACCTTC.